Each of the 8 T cell receptor beta chains below was sequenced from the same sample in a study of blood T cell repertoires in COVID-19 (TCRdb year 2020). Library generation was performed with the immunoSEQ multiplex PCR assay. TCRdb's version of the immuneACCESS table is confined to in-frame rearrangements and falls short of the full clone set. An unresolved V gene accounts for under half of the shortfall where checked; the remainder is of unknown origin. The sample profile shows around 68,000 clones; 90% to 95% of them were found once. The biggest ten clones account for 2.9% of the sample. Input material: peripheral blood. The receptors stem from a man between 70 and 80 years old with active COVID-19.

V is TRBV5-1 and J is TRBJ2-3, with D uncertain. Germline loops: CDR1 SGHRS, CDR2 YFSETQ. With 1 base removed from V and 6 bases from J, the gap between germline ends came to 12 bases. The CDR3 contains 14 residues. The CDR3 DNA reads as TGCGCCAGCAGCTTGTCCAGTATTTCTGATACGCAGTATTTT. Translation gives CASSLSSISDTQYF. Looking up the rest from reference TRBV5-1 and TRBJ2-3 gives the full variable domain: KAGVTQTPRYLIKTRGQQVTLSCSPISGHRSVSWYQQTPGQGLQFLFEYFSETQRNKGNFPGRFSGRQFSNSRSEMNVSTLELGDSALYLCASSLSSISDTQYFGPGTRLTVL.

This chain uses TRBV11-2 with TRBJ2-5, with D maybe TRBD2 (6 bases). This CDR3 has 15 amino acids. The V end was cut by 0 bases, the J end by 5 bases, with 13 bases between. Germline loops: CDR1 SGHAT, CDR2 FQNNGV. The CDR3 bases are TGTGCCAGCAGCTTAGATCATCGGGGGTGGGAGACCCAGTACTTC. It translates to CASSLDHRGWETQYF.

The rearrangement joins TRBV19 to TRBJ2-6; 7 nucleotides line up with TRBD1. Trimming cost V 1 base and J 14 bases; bases outside gene matches: 23. The CDR3 loop spans 19 amino acids. The germline V gene has CDR1 LNHDA and CDR2 SQIVND (reference sequence). CDR3 region: CASSIGTSGQFRPNKFLTF. The CDR3 DNA is TGTGCCAGTAGTATAGGGACTTCGGGACAGTTTCGCCCAAATAAATTCCTGACTTTC.

V is TRBV24-1 and J is TRBJ2-1, with D tentatively TRBD2 (6 bases). V dropped 7 bases and J dropped 9 bases, with 21 bases sitting between them. The CDR3 covers 15 residues. CDR1 is KGHDR, CDR2 SFDVKD, per germline. DNA of the CDR3: TGTGCCACCAGATCAAGCGGGCCTCCCTTTGGTGAGCAGTTCTTC. Its protein product is CATRSSGPPFGEQFF.

The gene calls are TRBV4-2 and TRBJ2-6, with D possibly TRBD2 on 6 matching bases. The CDR3 contains 17 residues. V was trimmed by 2 bases and J by 0 bases, leaving 11 bases between them. Germline V gives CDR1 LGHNA, CDR2 YNFKEQ. This CDR3 reads CASSQIAGRSGANVLTF. CDR3 DNA: TGTGCCAGCAGCCAAATTGCGGGGCGCTCTGGGGCCAACGTCCTGACTTTC.

V gene TRBV10-2 combines with J gene TRBJ1-1, with D perhaps TRBD1 (6 bases). V was cut by 3 bases and J by 3 bases, with 11 bases left in between. This CDR3 has 14 residues. Germline loops: CDR1 WSHSY, CDR2 SAAADI. The CDR3 DNA reads TGCGCCAGCAGTGACCGAGGGGGTGACACTGAAGCTTTCTTT. As protein: CASSDRGGDTEAFF.

This clone is a singleton in its sample. The chain is built from TRBV3-1 (or the pseudogene TRBV3-2) and TRBJ1-2; a weak D match, TRBD1 (6 bases). The CDR3 covers 16 residues. Trimming took 2 bases from V and 0 from J, leaving 13 bases between them. From germline, CDR1 is LGHDT and CDR2 YNNKEL (reference sequence). In nucleotides, the CDR3 is TGTGCCAGCAGCCAACTACCCAGGGGATCTAACTATGGCTACACCTTC. This sequence encodes CASSQLPRGSNYGYTF.

This chain connects TRBV5-1 to TRBJ1-3; no definite D call. The V end was cut by 3 bases, the J end by 0 bases, with 7 bases between. The CDR3 is 14 residues long. Looked up from germline, CDR1 is SGHRS and CDR2 is YFSETQ. CDR3 in DNA: TGCGCCAGCAGCTCCTATTACTCTGGAAACACCATATATTTT. Amino acid sequence: CASSSYYSGNTIYF.